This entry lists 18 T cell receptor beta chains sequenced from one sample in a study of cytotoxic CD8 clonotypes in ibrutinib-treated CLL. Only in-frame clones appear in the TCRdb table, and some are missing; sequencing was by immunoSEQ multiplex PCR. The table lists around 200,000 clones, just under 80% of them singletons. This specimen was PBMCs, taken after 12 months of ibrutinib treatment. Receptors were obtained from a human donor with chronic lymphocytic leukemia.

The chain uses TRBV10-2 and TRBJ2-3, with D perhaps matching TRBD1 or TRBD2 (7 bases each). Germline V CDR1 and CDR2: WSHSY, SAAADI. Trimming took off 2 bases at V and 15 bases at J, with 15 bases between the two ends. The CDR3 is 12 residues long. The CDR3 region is CASSEPGGQLYF. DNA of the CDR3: TGCGCCAGCAGTGAGCCGGGGGGACAGCTCTATTTT.

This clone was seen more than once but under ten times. CDR3 protein: CASSEIPVGEQYF. Written as DNA, the CDR3 is TGTGCCAGCAGTGAAATCCCCGTGGGCGAGCAGTACTTC. This chain uses TRBV6-1 with TRBJ2-7; D ambiguous. Between the trimmed V and J ends, which lost 2 bases and 6 bases, there was a span of 11 bases. This CDR3 has 13 residues. CDR1 MNHNS and CDR2 SASEGT come from the germline V gene.

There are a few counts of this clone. The CDR3 DNA reads TGTGCCAGCAGCGCGGGGGGGTACAGCCCCCCGAACAATGAGCAGTTCTTC. It encodes CASSAGGYSPPNNEQFF. The chain recombines TRBV2 with TRBJ2-1; 9 bases fit TRBD2. J was trimmed by 5 bases and V by 6 bases; bases with no gene match: 14. CDR3 length: 17 amino acids. Per the germline V gene, CDR1 is SNHLY and CDR2 is FYNNEI. Full variable domain (remainder filled in from reference TRBV2 and TRBJ2-1): EPEVTQTPSHQVTQMGQEVILRCVPISNHLYFYWYRQILGQKVEFLVSFYNNEISEKSEIFDDQFSVERPDGSNFTLKIRSTKLEDSAMYFCASSAGGYSPPNNEQFFGPGTRLTVL.

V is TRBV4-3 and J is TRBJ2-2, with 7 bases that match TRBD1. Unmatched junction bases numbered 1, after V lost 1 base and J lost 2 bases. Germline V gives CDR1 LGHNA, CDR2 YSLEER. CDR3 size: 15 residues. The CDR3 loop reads CASSQGTGNTGELFF. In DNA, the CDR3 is TGCGCCAGCAGCCAAGGGACAGGAAACACCGGGGAGCTGTTTTTT.

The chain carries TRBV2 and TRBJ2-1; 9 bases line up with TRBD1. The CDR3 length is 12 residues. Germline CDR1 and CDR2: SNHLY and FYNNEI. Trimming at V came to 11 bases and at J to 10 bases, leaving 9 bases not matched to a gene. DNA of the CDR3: TGTGCCGGATCAACAGGGGGCAGGGAGCAGTTCTTC. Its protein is CAGSTGGREQFF.

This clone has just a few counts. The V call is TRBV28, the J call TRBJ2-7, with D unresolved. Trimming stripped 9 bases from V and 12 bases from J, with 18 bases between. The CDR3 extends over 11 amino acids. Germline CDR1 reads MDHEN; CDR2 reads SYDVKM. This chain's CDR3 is CASARGVILYF. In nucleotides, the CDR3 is TGTGCCAGTGCGAGAGGCGTGATACTGTACTTC.

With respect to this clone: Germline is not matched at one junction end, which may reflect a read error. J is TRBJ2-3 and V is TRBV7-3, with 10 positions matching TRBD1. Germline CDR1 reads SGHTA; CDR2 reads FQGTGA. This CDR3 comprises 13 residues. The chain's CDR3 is CASTTGGTDTQYF. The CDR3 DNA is TGTGCCAGCACGACAGGGGGCACGGATACGCAGTATTTT.

DNA of the CDR3: TGTGCCAGCAGCTTAGGACTAGCGGGATTTGAGCAGTTCTTC. Its translation: CASSLGLAGFEQFF. The chain has TRBV11-3 and TRBJ2-1, with 11 bases identical to TRBD2. Germline CDR1 and CDR2: SGHNT and YENEEA. This CDR3 is built from 14 residues. Trimming cost V 1 base and J 9 bases; bases outside gene matches: 2.

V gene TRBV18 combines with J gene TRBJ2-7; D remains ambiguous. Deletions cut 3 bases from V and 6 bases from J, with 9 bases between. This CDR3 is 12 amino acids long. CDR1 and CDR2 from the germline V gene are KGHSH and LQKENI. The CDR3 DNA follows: TGTGCCAGCTCACCGGCAGGATCCGAGCAGTACTTC. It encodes CASSPAGSEQYF.

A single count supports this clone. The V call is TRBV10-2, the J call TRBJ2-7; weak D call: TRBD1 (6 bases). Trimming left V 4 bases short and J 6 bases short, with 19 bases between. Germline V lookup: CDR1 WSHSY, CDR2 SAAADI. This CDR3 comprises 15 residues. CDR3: CASSVGTHPDGEQYF. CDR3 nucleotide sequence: TGCGCCAGCAGTGTGGGGACACACCCAGACGGCGAGCAGTACTTC.

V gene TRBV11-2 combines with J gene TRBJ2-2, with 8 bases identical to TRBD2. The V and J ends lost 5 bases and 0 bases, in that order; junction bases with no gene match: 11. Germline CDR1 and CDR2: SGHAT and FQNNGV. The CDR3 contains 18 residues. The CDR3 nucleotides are TGTGCCAGCAGCACAGGTCTAGCGGGCCGCCCGAACACCGGGGAGCTGTTTTTT. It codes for CASSTGLAGRPNTGELFF.

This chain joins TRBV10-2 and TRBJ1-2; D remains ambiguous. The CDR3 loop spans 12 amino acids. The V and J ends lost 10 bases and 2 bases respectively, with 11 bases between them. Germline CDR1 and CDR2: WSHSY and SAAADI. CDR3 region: CATTTPNYGYTF. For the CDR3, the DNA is TGCGCCACAACGACACCGAACTATGGCTACACCTTC.

In nucleotides, the CDR3 is TGTGCCAGCAGCCCGAGACATACTAGCGGGGGTGGTGTGACCCAGTACTTC. Translating it yields CASSPRHTSGGGVTQYF. The chain is built from TRBV7-6 and TRBJ2-5; 11 bases map to TRBD2. The CDR3 extends over 17 amino acids. Germline CDR1 is SGHVS and CDR2 is FNYEAQ. V trimming: 5 bases; J trimming: 7 bases; junction bases outside the gene matches: 15.

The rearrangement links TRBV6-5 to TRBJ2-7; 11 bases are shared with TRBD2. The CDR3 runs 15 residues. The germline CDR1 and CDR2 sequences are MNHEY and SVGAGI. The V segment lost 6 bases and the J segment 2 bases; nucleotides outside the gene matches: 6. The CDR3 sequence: CASRRSGGEAYEQYF. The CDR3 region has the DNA TGTGCCAGCAGGCGTAGCGGGGGGGAGGCCTACGAGCAGTACTTC.

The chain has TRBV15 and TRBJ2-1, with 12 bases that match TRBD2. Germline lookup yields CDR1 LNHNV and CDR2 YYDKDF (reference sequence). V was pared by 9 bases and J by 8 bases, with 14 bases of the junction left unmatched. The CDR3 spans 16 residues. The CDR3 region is CATTGTSGGTRDEQFF. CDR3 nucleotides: TGTGCCACGACGGGCACTAGCGGGGGGACGCGGGATGAGCAGTTCTTC.

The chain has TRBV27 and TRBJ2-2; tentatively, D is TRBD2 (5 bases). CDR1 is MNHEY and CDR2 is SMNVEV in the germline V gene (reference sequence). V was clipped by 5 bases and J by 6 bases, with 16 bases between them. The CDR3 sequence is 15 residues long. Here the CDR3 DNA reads TGTGCCAGCAGTCTCTGGAGCCCCGGGGCCGGGGAGCTGTTTTTT. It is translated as CASSLWSPGAGELFF.

CDR3 loop: CASTGGNLAYNEQFF. The CDR3 coding sequence is TGTGCCAGCACGGGAGGCAACCTGGCCTACAATGAGCAGTTCTTC. The chain uses TRBV27 and TRBJ2-1, with 7 bases lining up with TRBD2. V was clipped by 7 bases and J by 2 bases; unmatched bases: 8. Germline assignment: CDR1 MNHEY and CDR2 SMNVEV (reference sequence). The CDR3 runs 15 residues.

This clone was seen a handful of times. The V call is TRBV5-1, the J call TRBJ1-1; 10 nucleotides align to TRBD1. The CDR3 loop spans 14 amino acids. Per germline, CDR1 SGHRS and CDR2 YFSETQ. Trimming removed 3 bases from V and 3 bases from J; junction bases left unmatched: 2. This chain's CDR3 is CASSSGTGDTEAFF. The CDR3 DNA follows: TGCGCCAGCAGCTCCGGGACAGGGGACACTGAAGCTTTCTTT.